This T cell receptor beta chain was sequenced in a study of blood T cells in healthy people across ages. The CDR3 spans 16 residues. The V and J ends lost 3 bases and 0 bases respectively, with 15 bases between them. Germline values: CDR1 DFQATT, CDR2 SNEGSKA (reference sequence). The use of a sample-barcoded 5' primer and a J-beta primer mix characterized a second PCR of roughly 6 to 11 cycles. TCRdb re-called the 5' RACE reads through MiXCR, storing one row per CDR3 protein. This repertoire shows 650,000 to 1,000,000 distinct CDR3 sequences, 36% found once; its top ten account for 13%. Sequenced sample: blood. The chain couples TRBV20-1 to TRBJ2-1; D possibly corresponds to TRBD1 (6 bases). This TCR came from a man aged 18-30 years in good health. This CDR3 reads CSASSPTGLSYNEQFF. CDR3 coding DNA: TGCAGTGCTAGTAGCCCGACAGGCCTCTCCTACAATGAGCAGTTCTTC.